A single sample gave rise to the 24 T cell receptor beta chains below, sequenced in a study of cytomegalovirus exposure and HLA in healthy donors. PCR primers comprised 60 Vbeta and 13 Jbeta primers. Data came from immunoSEQ multiplex PCR; TCRdb stores just in-frame clones and leaves some out. This sample contains 100,000 to 150,000 clones. Sequenced material: PBMCs. These receptors originate from a woman in her thirties or forties in good health and CMV-seronegative.

About this clone: This CDR3 is also generated by other DNA sequences in the sample. The chain carries TRBV7-9 and TRBJ1-5, with D perhaps TRBD1 (5 bases). V gave up 1 base and J gave up 2 bases, with 6 bases separating them. Germline lookup yields CDR1 SEHNR and CDR2 FQNEAQ (reference sequence). The CDR3 has 14 residues. In nucleotides, the CDR3 is TGTGCCAGCAGCTTAGGGGGGGGCAATCAGCCCCAGCATTTT. Residues: CASSLGGGNQPQHF.

The chain combines TRBV14 with TRBJ1-6, with D possibly matching TRBD1 (6 bases). The CDR3 has 17 amino acids. The V and J ends lost 1 base and 7 bases respectively, with 17 bases between them. Germline loops: CDR1 SGHDN, CDR2 FVKESK. In DNA, the CDR3 is TGTGCCAGCAGCCAAGGTACGGCAGGGGCCAGGAATTCACCCCTCCACTTT. Translation: CASSQGTAGARNSPLHF.

The chain joins TRBV15 to TRBJ2-1; perhaps TRBD1 as D (5 bases). This CDR3 contains 12 residues. Germline CDR1 and CDR2: LNHNV and YYDKDF (reference sequence). V was clipped by 0 bases and J by 9 bases, with 6 bases between them. In DNA form, the CDR3 reads TGTGCCACCAGCAGAGATCAGGGTGAGCAGTTCTTC. Amino acid sequence: CATSRDQGEQFF.

DNA for the CDR3: TGTGCCAGCAGTCTCGGGTGGCAGGGGGATTACGAGCAGTACTTC. Translating it yields CASSLGWQGDYEQYF. The chain uses TRBV6-4 and TRBJ2-7; 7 bases agree with TRBD1. V trimming: 5 bases; J trimming: 4 bases; junction bases outside the gene matches: 11. CDR3 size: 15 residues. Germline lookup yields CDR1 MRHNA and CDR2 SNTAGT.

The genes are TRBV19 and TRBJ1-5; perhaps TRBD1 as D (5 bases). V was cut by 2 bases and J by 7 bases, with 9 bases left in between. Germline CDR1 is LNHDA and CDR2 is SQIVND (reference sequence). This CDR3 is built from 13 residues. The CDR3 nucleotides read TGTGCCAGTAGTATACAGGGCGGCCAGCCCCAGCATTTT. Residues: CASSIQGGQPQHF.

V is TRBV11-3 and J is TRBJ1-1; TRBD1 aligns across 10 bases. The V gene end was trimmed by 5 bases and the J gene end by 1 base; junction bases not matched to a gene: 4. This CDR3 comprises 15 residues. Germline V lookup: CDR1 SGHNT, CDR2 YENEEA. The CDR3 reads CASSKDRGQNTEAFF. The CDR3, as DNA: TGTGCCAGCAGCAAAGACAGGGGGCAGAACACTGAAGCTTTCTTT.

CDR3 region: CASSLKGRGTNYGYTF. The DNA of the CDR3 is TGTGCCAGCAGTTTAAAGGGTAGGGGAACTAACTATGGCTACACCTTC. The chain has TRBV27 and TRBJ1-2; tentative D call: TRBD1 (5 bases). V lost 2 bases and J 0 bases, leaving 13 bases between the germline ends. This CDR3 comprises 16 residues. Germline CDR1 is MNHEY and CDR2 is SMNVEV (reference sequence).

The chain is built from TRBV28 and TRBJ2-4, with 7 bases matching TRBD1. The germline CDR1 and CDR2 sequences are MDHEN and SYDVKM. V lost 2 bases and J lost 6; bases outside the gene matches: 4. This CDR3 region has 14 residues. The CDR3 coding sequence is TGTGCCAGCAGTTTACAGGACAGGACAAACATTCAGTACTTC. Protein sequence: CASSLQDRTNIQYF. The full variable domain, rest sourced from reference TRBV28 and TRBJ2-4, is DVKVTQSSRYLVKRTGEKVFLECVQDMDHENMFWYRQDPGLGLRLIYFSYDVKMKEKGDIPEGYSVSREKKERFSLILESASTNQTSMYLCASSLQDRTNIQYFGAGTRLSVL.

The chain combines TRBV10-2 with TRBJ1-2; no definite D call. Trimming took off 9 bases at V and 0 bases at J, with 11 bases between the two ends. Germline lookup yields CDR1 WSHSY and CDR2 SAAADI. The CDR3 sequence is 13 residues long. CDR3 DNA sequence: TGCGCCAGTTGCCGGGGTCCTAACTATGGCTACACCTTC. Translating gives CASCRGPNYGYTF.

The chain carries TRBV27 and TRBJ1-1; TRBD1 might be the D (6 bases). Germline CDR1 is MNHEY and CDR2 is SMNVEV (reference sequence). This CDR3 contains 16 residues. Trimming shortened V by 3 bases and J by 5 bases, and 19 bases separated the two germline ends. CDR3 bases: TGTGCCAGCAGTTTCTATACGAACAGGGTACGAACTGAAGCTTTCTTT. This translates into CASSFYTNRVRTEAFF.

The rearrangement links TRBV20-1 to TRBJ2-7, with 7 bases aligning to TRBD1. This CDR3 comprises 11 residues. Germline assignment: CDR1 DFQATT and CDR2 SNEGSKA (reference sequence). V shed 6 bases and J 4 bases; nucleotides not matched to a gene: 3. CDR3 amino acids: CSAGDSYEQYV. In nucleotides, the CDR3 is TGCAGTGCGGGGGACAGTTACGAGCAGTACGTC.

The chain joins TRBV28 to TRBJ1-1; D is unresolved. Germline V CDR1 and CDR2: MDHEN, SYDVKM. V was clipped by 4 bases and J by 0 bases, with 21 bases between them. This CDR3 is built from 18 residues. CDR3 residues: CASSSGSTGWVMNTEAFF. In DNA form, the CDR3 reads TGTGCCAGCAGTTCTGGGAGTACGGGATGGGTTATGAACACTGAAGCTTTCTTT.

J is TRBJ1-5 and V is TRBV28, with unresolved D. CDR1 is MDHEN, CDR2 SYDVKM, per germline. Trimming left V 6 bases short and J 1 base short, with 10 bases between. The CDR3 covers 14 residues. CDR3 amino acids: CASSLTLSNQPQHF. DNA for the CDR3: TGTGCCAGCAGCCTGACACTCAGCAATCAGCCCCAGCATTTT.

This chain joins TRBV29-1 and TRBJ2-5, with 10 bases lining up with TRBD1. This CDR3 is 14 amino acids long. Germline V gene sequence: CDR1 SQVTM, CDR2 ANQGSEA. J lost 5 bases, V lost 6 bases, and 9 bases had no gene match. CDR3 sequence reads: CSVKRDRGVETQYF. In nucleotides, the CDR3 is TGCAGCGTCAAAAGGGACAGGGGTGTGGAGACCCAGTACTTC.

The genes are TRBV19 and TRBJ2-2; the match to TRBD1 covers 11 bases. The germline CDR1 and CDR2 sequences are LNHDA and SQIVND (reference sequence). V shed 3 bases, J shed 5 bases, and the junction held 11 bases outside the gene matches. This CDR3 is built from 18 residues. CDR3 DNA sequence: TGTGCCAGTAGTATCGGACAGGGGGCGCAAGGGGATACCGGGGAGCTGTTTTTT. It encodes CASSIGQGAQGDTGELFF.

V gene TRBV7-9 combines with J gene TRBJ2-1; possible D gene TRBD1, 6 bases. The V end lost 5 bases, the J end lost 10 bases, and 15 bases lay between the germline ends. This CDR3 has 13 amino acids. In germline, CDR1 is SEHNR, CDR2 FQNEAQ (reference sequence). CDR3 residues: CASSPTGLGEQFF. DNA of the CDR3: TGTGCCAGCAGCCCGACAGGCCTGGGCGAGCAGTTCTTC.

The rearrangement uses TRBV6-5 and TRBJ1-1; D is ambiguous. CDR1 is MNHEY, CDR2 SVGAGI, per germline. The CDR3 is 14 residues long. The ends were cut back, 7 bases at V and 0 bases at J, with 12 bases in the middle. CDR3 sequence reads: CASTTAEMNTEAFF. The CDR3 DNA follows: TGTGCCAGCACCACGGCGGAGATGAACACTGAAGCTTTCTTT.

Here the CDR3 DNA reads TGTGCCAGCAGCTTGGGGCAACATAGCACAGATACGCAGTATTTT. Encoded protein: CASSLGQHSTDTQYF. The chain carries TRBV7-9 and TRBJ2-3, with a possible D match to TRBD1 (5 bases). The germline CDR1 and CDR2 sequences are SEHNR and FQNEAQ (reference sequence). The CDR3 runs to 15 residues. Trimming removed 3 bases at V and 0 bases at J, with 10 bases between.

The chain joins TRBV27 to TRBJ1-6, with 7 bases fitting TRBD1. The CDR3 contains 20 residues. V was clipped by 6 bases and J by 11 bases; unmatched bases: 28. Germline V gives CDR1 MNHEY, CDR2 SMNVEV (reference sequence). The DNA for the CDR3 is TGTGCCAGCAGCCGCACACTATATCAACAGGGGCGAGGGTTAGAAGCACCCCTCCACTTT. Translation: CASSRTLYQQGRGLEAPLHF.

This chain connects TRBV19 to TRBJ2-3; D ambiguous. V was trimmed by 7 bases and J by 0 bases, leaving 14 bases between them. The length of the CDR3 is 15 residues. The germline CDR1 and CDR2 sequences are LNHDA and SQIVND (reference sequence). The CDR3 nucleotides are TGTGCCAGTACCCTCGGAGATCCTAGCACAGATACGCAGTATTTT. Encoded protein: CASTLGDPSTDTQYF. The variable domain in full, completed from reference TRBV19 and TRBJ2-3, reads DGGITQSPKYLFRKEGQNVTLSCEQNLNHDAMYWYRQDPGQGLRLIYYSQIVNDFQKGDIAEGYSVSREKKESFPLTVTSAQKNPTAFYLCASTLGDPSTDTQYFGPGTRLTVL.

The chain carries TRBV11-2 and TRBJ1-3; TRBD1 matches at 7 bases. The ends lost 5 bases at V and 0 bases at J; junction bases unmatched: 7. CDR1 and CDR2 (germline): SGHAT, FQNNGV. CDR3 length equals 16 residues. The CDR3 is CASSVTGANSGNTIYF. The CDR3 DNA follows: TGTGCCAGCAGCGTAACAGGGGCCAACTCTGGAAACACCATATATTTT.

V is TRBV28 and J is TRBJ1-4; 7 bases match TRBD1. Germline values: CDR1 MDHEN, CDR2 SYDVKM. With 8 bases clipped from V and 0 bases from J, the junction kept 24 bases outside the gene matches. The CDR3 loop spans 21 amino acids. CDR3 amino acids: CASATGTASPKFITTNEKLFF. The CDR3 DNA follows: TGTGCCAGCGCCACCGGGACAGCTAGTCCTAAGTTTATTACAACTAATGAAAAACTGTTTTTT.

CDR3 sequence (DNA): TGTGCCAGCCAGGGGGTGTCCTACGAGCAGTACTTC. Translation gives CASQGVSYEQYF. The genes are TRBV28 and TRBJ2-7; 7 positions match TRBD1. Unmatched junction bases numbered 2, after V lost 8 bases and J lost 1 base. Germline-derived CDR1 and CDR2 are MDHEN and SYDVKM. CDR3 size: 12 residues.

The chain uses TRBV2 and TRBJ2-3, with a weak D call TRBD2 (5 bases). Trimming took off 3 bases at V and 6 bases at J, with 19 bases between the two ends. From germline, CDR1 is SNHLY and CDR2 FYNNEI. The CDR3 extends over 16 amino acids. CDR3 sequence (DNA): TGTGCCAGCAGTGATGGTTTGAACTGGGGAGTGGATACGCAGTATTTT. Translation: CASSDGLNWGVDTQYF.